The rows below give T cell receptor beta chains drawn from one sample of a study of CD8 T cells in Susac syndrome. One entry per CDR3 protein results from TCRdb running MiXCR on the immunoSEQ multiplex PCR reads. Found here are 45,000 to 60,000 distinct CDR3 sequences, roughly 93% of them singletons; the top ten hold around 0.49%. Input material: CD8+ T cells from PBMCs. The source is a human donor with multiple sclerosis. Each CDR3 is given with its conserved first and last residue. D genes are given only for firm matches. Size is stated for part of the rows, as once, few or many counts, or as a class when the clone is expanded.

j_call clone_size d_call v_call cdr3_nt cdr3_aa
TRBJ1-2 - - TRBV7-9 TGTGCCAGCAGCATAGGGACGGATGGCTACACCTTC CASSIGTDGYTF
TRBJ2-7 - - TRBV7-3 TGTGCCAGCAGCTTAGCGGGACTCGAGCGTTCCTACGAGCAGTACTTC CASSLAGLERSYEQYF
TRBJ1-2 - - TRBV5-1 - CASSLFGPLGSAFFGYTF
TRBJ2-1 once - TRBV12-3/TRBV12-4 TGTGCCAGCAGTTTTGGCCCCTACAATGAGCAGTTCTTC CASSFGPYNEQFF
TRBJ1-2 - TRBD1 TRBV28 TGTGCCAGCAGCCTACCCCCTCCGGACAGGCCGCTTGGCTACACCTTC CASSLPPPDRPLGYTF
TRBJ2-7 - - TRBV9 TGTGCCAGCAGCGGCGGCGCGTCCTACGAGCAGTACTTC CASSGGASYEQYF
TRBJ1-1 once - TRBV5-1 TGCGCCAGCAGCTTGGAAGGGCCGTACACTGAAGCTTTCTTT CASSLEGPYTEAFF
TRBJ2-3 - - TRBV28 TGTGCCAGCAGCCAAACGACAGAAACAGATACGCAGTATTTT CASSQTTETDTQYF
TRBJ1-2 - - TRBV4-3 TGCGCCAGCAGCCACCGTTTAAGTGCAGAGGGGCGTGTTAGTGGCTACACCTTC CASSHRLSAEGRVSGYTF
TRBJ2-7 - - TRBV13 TGTGCCAGCCTACCCGGGGGACAACCGAGCTACGAGCAGTACTTC CASLPGGQPSYEQYF
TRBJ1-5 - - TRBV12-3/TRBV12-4 TGTGCCAGCAGCCAGGACGGTAGCAATCAGCCCCAGCATTTT CASSQDGSNQPQHF
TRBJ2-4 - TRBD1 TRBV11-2 TGTGCCAGCAGCAAACAGGGGGCGGCCAAAAACATTCAGTACTTC CASSKQGAAKNIQYF
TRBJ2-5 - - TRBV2 TGTGCCAGCAGTCCAGGCCCCCAAGAGACCCAGTACTTC CASSPGPQETQYF
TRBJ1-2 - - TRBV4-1 TGCGCCAGCAGCCAAGTTGGGCCCTGGAAATATGGCTACACCTTC CASSQVGPWKYGYTF
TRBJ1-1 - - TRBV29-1 TGCAGCGTTCAGTATGGGGGGTTAGCAGCTTTCTTT CSVQYGGLAAFF
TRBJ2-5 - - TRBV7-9 TGTGCCAGCAGCACAAAAGAGACCCAGTACTTC CASSTKETQYF
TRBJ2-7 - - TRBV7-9 TGTGCCAGCAGCCCCATGTCGCCGCCCTACGAGCAGTACTTC CASSPMSPPYEQYF
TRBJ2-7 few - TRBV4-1 TGCGCCAGCAGCCAAGGCCCGGCAGGCCCAACCTACGAGCAGTACTTC CASSQGPAGPTYEQYF
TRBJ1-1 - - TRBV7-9 TGTGCCAGCAGCTTGTCGCAGGGCGGGGATACTGAAGCTTTCTTT CASSLSQGGDTEAFF
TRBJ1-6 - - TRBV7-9 TGTGCCAGCAGCTACCAGAGGGTTAGCGGTTCACCCCTCCACTTT CASSYQRVSGSPLHF
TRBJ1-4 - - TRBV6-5 TGTGCCAGCAGTTACGAGGGAGTTCGTGAAAAACTGTTTTTT CASSYEGVREKLFF
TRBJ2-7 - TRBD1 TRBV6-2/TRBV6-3 TGTGCCAGCAGTTACGGGACAGTCTACGAGCAGTACTTC CASSYGTVYEQYF
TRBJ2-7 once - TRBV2 TGTGCCAGCAGTGACTACAGGGAAGATTACTACGAGCAGTACTTC CASSDYREDYYEQYF
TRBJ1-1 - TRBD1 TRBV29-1 TGCAGCGTCCGCGGACAGGGGGCTGAAGCTTTCTTT CSVRGQGAEAFF
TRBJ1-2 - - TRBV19 TGTGCCAGTAGTATTGTTCTCTCTGTCCCGGGGGGCTACACCTTC CASSIVLSVPGGYTF
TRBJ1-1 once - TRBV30 TGTGCCTGGAGTGTAGGGCAGCGTGAAGCTTTCTTT CAWSVGQREAFF
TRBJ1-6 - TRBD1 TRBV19 TGTGCCAGTAGACCCGAGGACAGGGCCTACCGACCAAGGCCCCTCCACTTT CASRPEDRAYRPRPLHF
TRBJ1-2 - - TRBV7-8 TGTGCCAGCAGCTTAGGTGGGACGTCATATGGCTACACCTTC CASSLGGTSYGYTF
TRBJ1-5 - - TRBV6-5 TGTGCCAGCAGTTACGGGGGAGAGAATCAGCCCCAGCATTTT CASSYGGENQPQHF
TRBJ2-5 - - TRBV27 TGTGCCAGCAGTCCCAGCTCCCTGTATAAGACCCAGTACTTC CASSPSSLYKTQYF
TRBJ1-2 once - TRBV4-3 TGCGCCAGCAGCCAAGAGGTAACAGGGATTGTTAACTATGGCTACACCTTC CASSQEVTGIVNYGYTF
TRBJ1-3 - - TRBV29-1 TGCAGCGTTGAAGAGAAGAGCTCTGGAAACACCATATATTTT CSVEEKSSGNTIYF
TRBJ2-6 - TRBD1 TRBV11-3 TGTGCCAGCAGCTCCGACAGGGGTAGGGTGTCTGGGGCCAACGTCCTGACTTTC CASSSDRGRVSGANVLTF
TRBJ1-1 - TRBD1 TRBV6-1 TGTGCCAGCAGTGAAGGGTCAGGGGGTGCTGAAGCTTTCTTT CASSEGSGGAEAFF
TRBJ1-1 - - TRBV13 TGTGCCAGCAGCGACTCCGGGTACGATGAAGCTTTCTTT CASSDSGYDEAFF
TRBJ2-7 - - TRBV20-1 TGCAGTGCTAGAGATTGGCCCGAGGGGGATGCCTACGAGCAGTACTTC CSARDWPEGDAYEQYF
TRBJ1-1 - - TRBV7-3 TGCGCCAGCAGCTTGTCAGGGAACACTGAAGCTTTCTTT CASSLSGNTEAFF
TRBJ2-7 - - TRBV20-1 TGCAGTGCGAGAGGTCTAACCAACTCCTACGAGCAGTACTTC CSARGLTNSYEQYF
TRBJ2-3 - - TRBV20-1 TGCAGTGCTAGAGTCAAAGGGGGACGCACAGATACGCAGTATTTT CSARVKGGRTDTQYF
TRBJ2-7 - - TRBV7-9 TGTGCCAGCAGCCCCAGGGAAGAGGTCTACGAGCAGTACTTC CASSPREEVYEQYF
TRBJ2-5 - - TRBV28 TGTGCCAGCAGTTTACGTTTAGGGACGGCTGACCAAGAGACCCAGTACTTC CASSLRLGTADQETQYF
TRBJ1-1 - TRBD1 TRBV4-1 TGCGCCAGCAGCCAGCTACGGACAGGGATTGGGACTGAAGCTTTCTTT CASSQLRTGIGTEAFF
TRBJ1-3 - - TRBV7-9 TGTGCCAGCAGCTTTGAAACTTTAGGCGGAAACACCATATATTTT CASSFETLGGNTIYF
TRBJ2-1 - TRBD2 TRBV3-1 TGTGCCAGCAGCCCCGCGGGGGGAAAGGGTAATGAGCAGTTCTTC CASSPAGGKGNEQFF
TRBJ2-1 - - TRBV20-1 TGCAGTGCCTCAAACGGGGACATCTACAATGAGCAGTTCTTC CSASNGDIYNEQFF
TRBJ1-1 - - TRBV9 TGTGCCAGCAGCGTAGCTTCCGGGGTCAACACTGAAGCTTTCTTT CASSVASGVNTEAFF
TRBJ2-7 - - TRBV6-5 TGTGCCAGCAGTTACTCTACAGACGGATCCTACGAGCAGTACTTC CASSYSTDGSYEQYF
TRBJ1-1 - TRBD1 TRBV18 TGTGCCAGCTCACCTCGGACAGGGGAGAACACTGAAGCTTTCTTT CASSPRTGENTEAFF
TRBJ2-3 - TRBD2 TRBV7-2 TGTGCCAGCAGCTTAGAGGACCGACTAGCGGGCACAGATACGCAGTATTTT CASSLEDRLAGTDTQYF
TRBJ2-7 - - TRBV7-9 TGTGCCAGCAGCTTATCTCAGGGTGTGCGATACGAGCAGTACTTC CASSLSQGVRYEQYF
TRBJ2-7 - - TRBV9 TGTGCCAGCACCCATGGAACGACGTCCTACGAGCAGTACTTC CASTHGTTSYEQYF
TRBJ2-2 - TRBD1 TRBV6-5 TGTGCCAGTCGGGACAGGGTGACCGGGGAGCTGTTTTTT CASRDRVTGELFF
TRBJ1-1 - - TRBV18 TGTGCCAGCTCACCGGGTGGCAATATGAACACTGAAGCTTTCTTT CASSPGGNMNTEAFF
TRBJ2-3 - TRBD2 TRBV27 TGTGCCAGCAGTTTAACCCCCATGGCGGGGGGCTGGGATACGCAGTATTTT CASSLTPMAGGWDTQYF
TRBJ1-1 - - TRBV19 TGTGCCAGTAGTATAGGCCGGAGGGGAAGGACTGAAGCTTTCTTT CASSIGRRGRTEAFF